Below are 32 T cell receptor beta chains sequenced from a single sample in a study of blood T cell repertoires in COVID-19. Generated by immunoSEQ multiplex PCR, the TCRdb table keeps only in-frame clones and is missing some. In the table there are roughly 230,000 clones, approximately 80% of which are singletons. The sample consisted of peripheral blood. These receptors all come from a woman aged 50 to 60 with acute or convalescent COVID-19.

This chain joins TRBV6-1 and TRBJ2-2; TRBD2 is a possible D gene (5 bases). V shed 2 bases and J shed 4 bases, with 8 bases lying between them. This CDR3 has 14 amino acids. The V gene's germline CDR1 is MNHNS and CDR2 SASEGT. The CDR3 here is CASSEPGVTGELFF. DNA of the CDR3: TGTGCCAGCAGTGAACCCGGGGTCACCGGGGAGCTGTTTTTT.

The chain carries TRBV19 and TRBJ1-5, with D possibly TRBD1 on 6 matching bases. Trimming removed 4 bases from V and 0 bases from J, with 10 bases in between. Looked up from germline, CDR1 is LNHDA and CDR2 is SQIVND (reference sequence). This CDR3 contains 15 residues. CDR3 region: CASSNLGGSNQPQHF. CDR3 DNA: TGTGCCAGTAGTAACTTAGGGGGTAGCAATCAGCCCCAGCATTTT.

This clone has more than one count but fewer than ten. In nucleotides, the CDR3 is TGTGCCAGCAACTGGGGAGGGGGCAATGAGCAGTTCTTC. Its translation: CASNWGGGNEQFF. The V gene is TRBV2, the J gene TRBJ2-1; D is possibly TRBD2 (7 bases). V lost 7 bases and J 6 bases, leaving 13 bases between the germline ends. There are 13 residues in the CDR3. Germline CDR1 and CDR2: SNHLY and FYNNEI.

V and J are TRBV7-9 and TRBJ1-2; no clear D gene. This CDR3 comprises 12 residues. The V end lost 2 bases, the J end lost 6 bases, and 7 bases lay between the germline ends. CDR1 is SEHNR, CDR2 FQNEAQ, per germline (reference sequence). CDR3 amino acids: CASSLKGDGYTF. The CDR3 DNA sequence: TGTGCCAGCAGCTTAAAGGGAGATGGCTACACCTTC.

This clone has more than one count but fewer than ten. The V gene is TRBV11-2, the J gene TRBJ1-5, with D possibly being TRBD1 (5 bases). The V end lost 0 bases, the J end lost 4 bases, and 10 bases lay between the germline ends. The germline gives CDR1 SGHAT, CDR2 FQNNGV. This CDR3 is 15 amino acids long. Here the CDR3 reads CASSLDAGINQPQHF. CDR3 nucleotide sequence: TGTGCCAGCAGCTTAGATGCAGGGATTAATCAGCCCCAGCATTTT.

V and J are TRBV6-2 or TRBV6-3 and TRBJ1-1; a weak D match, TRBD1 (5 bases). V was pared by 5 bases and J by 1 base, with 8 bases between. This CDR3 is 13 amino acids long. Looked up from germline, CDR1 is MNHEY and CDR2 is SVGEGT. The CDR3 DNA reads TGTGCCAGCAGTCTGGGGGGGAACACTGAAGCTTTCTTT. This codes for CASSLGGNTEAFF.

This chain joins TRBV7-2 and TRBJ2-7; 15 bases align to TRBD2. This CDR3 contains 15 residues. Germline CDR1 SGHTA, CDR2 FQGNSA. Losses at the gene ends were 4 bases for V and 5 bases for J; bases not matched to a gene: 3. Here the CDR3 DNA reads TGTGCCAGCAGCTCCGGACTAGCGGGGGGGCACGAGCAGTACTTC. Its protein product is CASSSGLAGGHEQYF.

This sequence joins TRBV15 and TRBJ1-5; TRBD1 agrees at 10 bases. Germline V gene sequence: CDR1 LNHNV, CDR2 YYDKDF (reference sequence). Germline trimming cut 3 bases from V and 3 bases from J; bases unmatched to any gene: 2. This CDR3 spans 15 amino acids. The CDR3 loop reads CATSSGTGANQPQHF. CDR3 in DNA: TGTGCCACCAGCAGTGGGACAGGGGCCAATCAGCCCCAGCATTTT.

This clone showed up just a few times. The chain uses TRBV7-2 and TRBJ2-5; D ambiguous. Germline CDR1 reads SGHTA; CDR2 reads FQGNSA. The CDR3 has 13 residues. Trimming shortened V by 5 bases and J by 5 bases, and 12 bases separated the two germline ends. CDR3 sequence (DNA): TGTGCCAGCAGCCCCCTCCTCGGGGAGACCCAGTACTTC. Amino acid sequence: CASSPLLGETQYF.

The J gene is TRBJ1-5, the V gene TRBV7-2; TRBD1 is a possible D gene (5 bases). Trimming pared 5 bases from V and 0 bases from J, leaving 20 bases between. CDR3 length: 18 residues. CDR1 SGHTA and CDR2 FQGNSA come from the germline V gene. DNA for the CDR3: TGTGCCAGCAGCCCGGGGGATATGGGCCAGTATAGCAATCAGCCCCAGCATTTT. Residues: CASSPGDMGQYSNQPQHF.

The chain links TRBV28 to TRBJ1-2; the match to TRBD1 covers 8 bases. The V segment lost 6 bases and the J segment 8 bases; nucleotides outside the gene matches: 11. CDR3 length equals 14 residues. The germline gives CDR1 MDHEN, CDR2 SYDVKM. The CDR3 reads CASRRGQGTVGYTF. Here the CDR3 DNA reads TGTGCCAGCAGAAGAGGACAGGGTACCGTCGGCTACACCTTC.

The CDR3 sequence: CASSYRDRGDEQYF. The CDR3 nucleotides are TGTGCCAGCAGTTACAGGGACAGGGGGGACGAGCAGTACTTC. The chain is built from TRBV6-5 and TRBJ2-7; TRBD1 agrees at 11 bases. The ends lost 2 bases at V and 5 bases at J; junction bases unmatched: 2. This CDR3 region has 14 residues. CDR1 and CDR2 from the germline V gene are MNHEY and SVGAGI.

V usage is TRBV6-6 and J usage is TRBJ1-2, with D possibly matching TRBD1 (6 bases). Germline loops: CDR1 MNHNY, CDR2 SVGAGI (reference sequence). This CDR3 contains 16 residues. V shed 0 bases and J shed 4 bases, with 15 bases lying between them. The CDR3 here is CASSYSAGEYSYGYTF. The DNA for the CDR3 is TGTGCCAGCAGTTACTCCGCAGGGGAGTATAGCTATGGCTACACCTTC.

The chain links TRBV5-8 to TRBJ2-3; D call uncertain. CDR1 and CDR2 from the germline V gene are SGHTS and YDEGEE. The CDR3 loop spans 14 amino acids. Trimming took 0 bases from V and 1 from J, leaving 6 bases between them. The CDR3 is CASSLAFGTDTQYF. As DNA, the CDR3 is TGTGCCAGCAGCTTGGCGTTCGGCACAGATACGCAGTATTTT.

The chain carries TRBV7-9 and TRBJ2-1; 7 bases fit TRBD2. The trim removed 2 bases at V and 1 base at J, leaving 8 bases unmatched. The CDR3 has 17 residues. Looked up from germline, CDR1 is SEHNR and CDR2 is FQNEAQ (reference sequence). In DNA form, the CDR3 reads TGTGCCAGCAGCTTACTGAACGCGGGAGCGTCCTACAATGAGCAGTTCTTC. It specifies CASSLLNAGASYNEQFF.

The chain links TRBV5-6 to TRBJ2-7; D is unresolved. The CDR3 spans 13 residues. In germline, CDR1 is SGHDT, CDR2 YYEEEE. Trimming pared 0 bases from V and 11 bases from J, leaving 15 bases between. The CDR3 region is CASSLVEVGSKYF. Here the CDR3 DNA reads TGTGCCAGCAGCTTGGTAGAGGTAGGATCGAAGTACTTC.

The chain joins TRBV5-4 to TRBJ2-5, with 16 bases lining up with TRBD2. CDR3 length: 20 amino acids. CDR1 and CDR2 from the germline V gene are SGHNT and YYREEE (reference sequence). With 0 bases clipped from V and 5 bases from J, the junction kept 13 bases outside the gene matches. CDR3 bases: TGTGCCAGCAGCTTGGTGCCCCCGGGACTAGCGGGGGGGCCGTGGGAGACCCAGTACTTC. Protein: CASSLVPPGLAGGPWETQYF.

This sequence joins TRBV9 and TRBJ2-3; no clear D. Germline values: CDR1 SGDLS, CDR2 YYNGEE. V lost 2 bases, J lost 0 bases, and 10 bases lay in between. The CDR3 covers 15 residues. For the CDR3, the DNA is TGTGCCAGCAGCGTCGACATTACTAGCACAGATACGCAGTATTTT. Translated: CASSVDITSTDTQYF. Together with reference TRBV9 and TRBJ2-3, the CDR3 gives the full variable domain: DSGVTQTPKHLITATGQRVTLRCSPRSGDLSVYWYQQSLDQGLQFLIQYYNGEERAKGNILERFSAQQFPDLHSELNLSSLELGDSALYFCASSVDITSTDTQYFGPGTRLTVL.

This clone was observed a single time. The genes are TRBV7-2 and TRBJ1-5; D is unclear. Trimming pared 3 bases from V and 3 bases from J, leaving 3 bases between. The CDR3 loop spans 12 amino acids. Germline V CDR1 and CDR2: SGHTA, FQGNSA. CDR3 sequence reads: CASSFYNQPQHF. CDR3 DNA sequence: TGTGCCAGCAGCTTCTACAATCAGCCCCAGCATTTT.

This chain links TRBV19 with TRBJ1-2; 9 bases are a match to TRBD1. The germline CDR1 and CDR2 sequences are LNHDA and SQIVND (reference sequence). V was clipped by 6 bases and J by 3 bases; unmatched bases: 5. The CDR3 sequence is 14 residues long. For the CDR3, the DNA is TGTGCCAGTAGGTTGGACAGGGGCCACTATGGCTACACCTTC. It is translated as CASRLDRGHYGYTF.

This sequence joins TRBV7-2 and TRBJ2-3; D remains ambiguous. V was clipped by 5 bases and J by 1 base, with 10 bases between them. The CDR3 has 14 amino acids. Germline V lookup: CDR1 SGHTA, CDR2 FQGNSA. For the CDR3, the DNA is TGTGCCAGCAGCCTATTTCAAGGCACAGATACGCAGTATTTT. Its translation is CASSLFQGTDTQYF.

This chain uses TRBV4-3 with TRBJ1-3, with no clear D. CDR1 and CDR2 from the germline V gene are LGHNA and YSLEER. Trimming took 0 bases from V and 1 from J, leaving 7 bases between them. This CDR3 is 15 amino acids long. The CDR3 DNA reads as TGCGCCAGCAGCCAAGAAGCACAGTCTGGAAACACCATATATTTT. The encoded protein is CASSQEAQSGNTIYF.

The gene calls are TRBV11-2 and TRBJ1-5, with D uncertain. This CDR3 has 15 residues. CDR1 is SGHAT and CDR2 is FQNNGV in the germline V gene. V shed 1 base and J shed 3 bases, with 10 bases lying between them. CDR3 amino acids: CASSLVGADNQPQHF. The CDR3 bases are TGTGCCAGCAGCTTAGTTGGCGCGGACAATCAGCCCCAGCATTTT.

V usage is TRBV28 and J usage is TRBJ2-7, with 12 bases that match TRBD1. This CDR3 spans 16 amino acids. Germline V CDR1 and CDR2: MDHEN, SYDVKM. With 5 bases clipped from V and 4 bases from J, the junction kept 9 bases outside the gene matches. The CDR3 bases are TGTGCCAGCAGTCCCGCCCCGGGACAGGGGGCGTACGAGCAGTACTTC. Translated: CASSPAPGQGAYEQYF.

The chain is built from TRBV28 and TRBJ2-5; 10 nucleotides align to TRBD2. In germline, CDR1 is MDHEN, CDR2 SYDVKM. The junction had 2 bases not matched to a gene; V was cut back by 2 bases and J by 2 bases. This CDR3 has 15 residues. DNA for the CDR3: TGTGCCAGCAGTTTAGCTAGCGGGAGACAAGAGACCCAGTACTTC. Translation gives CASSLASGRQETQYF.

This chain joins TRBV5-1 and TRBJ2-7; possibly TRBD1 for D (6 bases). The CDR3 contains 15 residues. The ends were cut back, 4 bases at V and 1 base at J, with 15 bases in the middle. CDR1 is SGHRS and CDR2 is YFSETQ in the germline V gene. CDR3 sequence (DNA): TGCGCCAGCAGCCTGGATCTTCAGGGGTCCTACGAGCAGTACTTC. Residues: CASSLDLQGSYEQYF. Full variable domain (rest looked up from reference TRBV5-1 and TRBJ2-7): KAGVTQTPRYLIKTRGQQVTLSCSPISGHRSVSWYQQTPGQGLQFLFEYFSETQRNKGNFPGRFSGRQFSNSRSEMNVSTLELGDSALYLCASSLDLQGSYEQYFGPGTRLTVT.

The V gene is TRBV5-5, the J gene TRBJ1-4; D uncertain. V was cut by 5 bases and J by 0 bases, with 8 bases left in between. The CDR3 contains 14 residues. The germline gives CDR1 SGHKS, CDR2 YYEKEE (reference sequence). DNA of the CDR3: TGTGCCAGCAGTTTAGACTCAACTAATGAAAAACTGTTTTTT. Residues: CASSLDSTNEKLFF.

The J gene is TRBJ2-3, the V gene TRBV7-2, with a tentative D call TRBD2 (6 bases). Deletions cut 2 bases from V and 1 base from J, with 13 bases between. Germline lookup yields CDR1 SGHTA and CDR2 FQGNSA. CDR3 length equals 16 residues. The chain's CDR3 is CASSLRRELRTDTQYF. The CDR3 bases are TGTGCCAGCAGCTTACGGAGGGAGCTCCGCACAGATACGCAGTATTTT.

The rearrangement uses TRBV5-4 and TRBJ2-5, with TRBD2 matching over 11 bases. The CDR3 is 15 amino acids. CDR1 is SGHNT and CDR2 is YYREEE in the germline V gene (reference sequence). V lost 7 bases to trimming and J lost 2 bases; unmatched junction nucleotides: 7. Here the CDR3 DNA reads TGTGCCAGCGGAGGGACTAGCGGAAAACAAGAGACCCAGTACTTC. Its translation is CASGGTSGKQETQYF.

The sample holds a few counts of this clone. J is TRBJ2-5 and V is TRBV19, with 14 bases that match TRBD2. From germline, CDR1 is LNHDA and CDR2 SQIVND (reference sequence). This CDR3 has 17 residues. The trim removed 4 bases at V and 3 bases at J, leaving 7 bases unmatched. CDR3 loop: CASSTGTSGGRKETQYF. CDR3 DNA: TGTGCCAGTAGTACCGGGACTAGCGGGGGACGTAAAGAGACCCAGTACTTC. Full variable domain (missing parts from reference TRBV19 and TRBJ2-5): DGGITQSPKYLFRKEGQNVTLSCEQNLNHDAMYWYRQDPGQGLRLIYYSQIVNDFQKGDIAEGYSVSREKKESFPLTVTSAQKNPTAFYLCASSTGTSGGRKETQYFGPGTRLLVL.

The CDR3 DNA sequence: TGTGCCAGCAGATCCCAGGGGGCGGGAGATGAAAAACTGTTTTTT. Encoded protein: CASRSQGAGDEKLFF. V is TRBV28 and J is TRBJ1-4; 8 nucleotides line up with TRBD1. The CDR3 sequence is 15 residues long. Germline loops: CDR1 MDHEN, CDR2 SYDVKM. The J segment lost 6 bases and the V segment lost 6 bases, leaving 9 bases of the junction unmatched.

The chain links TRBV7-2 to TRBJ1-2, with a tentative D call TRBD1 (6 bases). This CDR3 has 15 residues. The V end lost 1 base, the J end lost 0 bases, and 9 bases lay between the germline ends. Per germline, CDR1 SGHTA and CDR2 FQGNSA. The CDR3 coding sequence is TGTGCCAGCAGCTTAGACGGGACACCTAACTATGGCTACACCTTC. It encodes CASSLDGTPNYGYTF.